This T cell receptor beta chain was observed in a study of pediatric ulcerative colitis. Study details: Ulcerative colitis patients had pancolitis or left-sided colitis, with confirming histology. Study outcomes and limitations: A couple of patients' blood samples yielded substantially fewer templates.

The rectum was sampled with one to two pinch biopsies at colonoscopy. The V end was cut by 7 bases, the J end by 0 bases, with 10 bases between. The CDR3 consists of 13 residues. CDR1 is GTSNPN, CDR2 SVGIG, per germline (reference sequence). The sample holds a few counts of this clone. What it binds is not known. Repertoires were generated with immunoSEQ multiplex PCR, while TCRdb's copy carries only in-frame clones and drops some. The repertoire has 23,000 or so clones, over 60% of them found once; the top ten carry about a sixth. This TCR was recovered from a boy younger than 18 with severe ulcerative colitis. The V call is TRBV30, the J call TRBJ2-1; tentative D call: TRBD2 (6 bases). Source material: gut tissue. CDR3 DNA: TGTGCCTTGGAGGGGAACTCCTACAATGAGCAGTTCTTC. Encoded protein: CALEGNSYNEQFF.